The T cell receptor (beta chain) under discussion was sequenced for a study of T cells expressing NK-cell markers (dated by TCRdb to about 2020). Study-wide context: In sorted CD3+CD56+NKG2C+, CD3+CD56+NKG2C- and CD3+CD56-NKG2C+ T-cell subsets from about 8 donors, TCR beta-chain repertoires were profiled. Randomly selected healthy volunteers, three men and five women, were used as the eight sequenced donors. Among the eight sequenced donors, only one was HCMV-seronegative, while the other seven were HCMV-seropositive. The libraries were sequenced on Illumina HiSeq 2000/2500, MiSeq or NextSeq, producing 2 x 150 bp reads.

Via the germline V gene (reference sequence), CDR1 is SEHNR and CDR2 FQNEAQ. Spanning cysteine to phenylalanine, the CDR3 consists of 16 amino acids. Only the protein is on record. Broad study findings and their caveats: In roughly six donors, the dominant CD3+CD56+NKG2C+ clonotypes ranked among the top 10 CD8+ clonotypes, making up 1.0-7.0% of CD8+ T cells. It remained unclear whether the expanded NKG2C-expressing T cell clones were specific for HCMV antigens. Those dominant clonotypes were again the most abundant among CD3+CD56-NKG2C+ cells in a few donors, at about 25-60.1%.

Turning to this clonotype: Its antigen is unknown.

HCMV serostatus was determined by detecting HCMV-specific IgG in serum with a commercial ELISA kit. Peripheral blood mononuclear cells were isolated from blood by Ficoll density gradient centrifugation. The instrument was an Illumina HiSeq 2000. TCR beta cDNA libraries were made by 5'RACE template switching that added a universal primer site and unique molecular identifiers. Synthesis of cDNA was primed from the TCR beta constant segment and was followed by two consecutive PCR amplification steps. The study's processing was this. MIGEC was used to demultiplex reads and group the reads by UMI, and MiTCR was used to assemble and quantify clonotypes. To remove erroneous sequences, TCR cDNA sequences were retained only when supported by two or more reads. The tcR package was used for downstream repertoire analysis, and clonotypes were matched across fractions by CDR3 nucleotide sequence plus V segment. VDJmatch was used to annotate antigen specificity against VDJdb, with one amino acid substitution in CDR3 permitted. TCRdb reprocessed the raw reads; every CDR3 protein sequence is a single record, and DNA is not supplied. TCRdb's processing, not the authors', yielded these V and J calls. This sample's listing comprises around 380,000 distinct CDR3 sequences. Of the sample, 9.5% to 12% falls within the top ten clones.

The rearrangement combines TRBV7-9 with TRBJ2-5; the TCRdb D gene call, TRBD1, has no DNA to confirm it. This sequence originates from a woman aged 45-65 years in good health. Donor details come from another sample of the same person, matched by shared clones. The sequenced sample was blood T cells: a sorted CD56 or NKG2C T cell subset, CD4+ or CD8+ T cells, or bulk PBMC T cells (not recorded which). The CDR3: CASSFDDREAEETQYF.